This is a list of T cell receptor beta chains from one sample in a study of OX40 agonist ivuxolimab in advanced cancers. Libraries were prepared by immunoSEQ multiplex PCR; TCRdb keeps only in-frame clonotypes and omits some of them. The sample records under 25,000 clones, 80% to 90% being singletons. Sequences were derived from CD4+ or CD8+ T cells sorted from blood, sampled in a trial of the OX40 agonist ivuxolimab. These TCRs come from an adult with an advanced solid tumor such as melanoma, head and neck, liver or kidney cancer. Each CDR3 is given with its conserved first and last residue. D genes are given only for firm matches. Expanded clones get a size class; other rows say once, few or many, or leave the size out.

size,V,length,D,J,DNA,CDR3
.,TRBV28,14,.,TRBJ1-1,TGTGCCAGCAGTTTAGTACGGGTGAACACTGAAGCTTTCTTT,CASSLVRVNTEAFF
.,TRBV7-3,16,TRBD2,TRBJ2-7,TGTGCCAGCAGCTCGCGGACTAGCGGGTTAACCTACGAGCAGTACTTC,CASSSRTSGLTYEQYF
.,TRBV7-9,17,.,TRBJ1-6,TGTGCCAGCAGCTTCCATGAATTACAGGGTGTAAGTTCACCCCTCCACTTT,CASSFHELQGVSSPLHF
medium-sized,TRBV14,14,.,TRBJ2-3,TGTGCCAGCAGCCAAGGGCGCCATACAGATACGCAGTATTTT,CASSQGRHTDTQYF
once,TRBV6-5,13,.,TRBJ2-7,TGTGCCAGCAGCCCTAGCGACGGCTACGAGCAGTACTTC,CASSPSDGYEQYF
.,TRBV18,14,.,TRBJ2-2,TGTGCCAGCTCACCACAGGGTAACACCGGGGAGCTGTTTTTT,CASSPQGNTGELFF
few,TRBV11-2,16,.,TRBJ2-7,TGTGCCAGCAGCCAAAGTGCGGAGGGGGTTCCCTACGAGCAGTACTTC,CASSQSAEGVPYEQYF
medium-sized,TRBV10-1,14,.,TRBJ2-5,TGCGCCAGCAGTCAGTCCTGGCAAGGGGAGACCCAGTACTTC,CASSQSWQGETQYF
.,TRBV7-9,15,.,TRBJ2-1,TGTGCCAGCAGCTTTTGGGGGGGCGCCGCGGATGAGCAGTTCTTC,CASSFWGGAADEQFF
.,TRBV7-3,14,TRBD1,TRBJ1-1,TGTGCCAGCAGCCCAGGGGGGGGAGGCACTGAAGCTTTCTTT,CASSPGGGGTEAFF
medium-sized,TRBV5-1,12,TRBD1,TRBJ2-7,TGCGCCAGCAGAGACAGGGGCTACGAGCAGTACTTC,CASRDRGYEQYF
.,TRBV5-1,19,TRBD1,TRBJ2-1,TGCGCCAGCAGCCTGACGAGACAGGGGGTCCCCAGCTCCTACAATGAGCAGTTCTTC,CASSLTRQGVPSSYNEQFF
.,TRBV6-6,15,.,TRBJ2-7,TGTGCCACCTCGTGGACAGGGAGGGTGGTCGGCGAGCAGTACTTC,CATSWTGRVVGEQYF
.,TRBV28,15,TRBD1,TRBJ2-3,TGTGCCAGCGCTAGGACAGGGGACGACGCAGATACGCAGTATTTT,CASARTGDDADTQYF
.,TRBV16,12,TRBD1,TRBJ1-1,TGTGCCAGCAGCAGGACAGGGCCTGAAGCTTTCTTT,CASSRTGPEAFF
once,TRBV9,16,.,TRBJ2-7,TGTGCCAGCAGCGTAGACGGGAGTCCATACCCCTACGAGCAGTACTTC,CASSVDGSPYPYEQYF
.,TRBV7-6,13,.,TRBJ2-5,TGTGCCAGCAGACCAGGACTGGGTGAGACCCAGTACTTC,CASRPGLGETQYF
once,TRBV2,15,TRBD2,TRBJ2-2,TGTGCCAGCAGTGAGTCACTAGCGGGCGTGTGGGAGCTGTTTTTT,CASSESLAGVWELFF
.,TRBV10-3,12,.,TRBJ2-3,TGTGCCATCGCGGACGGCGGAGATACGCAGTATTTT,CAIADGGDTQYF
once,TRBV11-2,13,.,TRBJ2-7,TGTGCCAGCAGCTTCGGGTCCCCCTACGAGCAGTACTTC,CASSFGSPYEQYF
.,TRBV7-9,15,.,TRBJ2-5,TGTGCCAGCAGCTTAGCGCCCGGGACGGAAGAGACCCAGTACTTC,CASSLAPGTEETQYF
.,TRBV7-9,14,.,TRBJ1-4,TGTGCCAGCAGCTTAGCGAATGCTGGGGAAAAACTGTTTTTT,CASSLANAGEKLFF
.,TRBV5-1,13,.,TRBJ1-1,TGCGCCAGCAGCTCCCCTCCTGACAGGGAAGCTTTCTTT,CASSSPPDREAFF
.,TRBV4-1,16,.,TRBJ2-5,TGCGCCAGCAGCCAAGAGCAGGGGACCGTCCAAGAGACCCAGTACTTC,CASSQEQGTVQETQYF
.,TRBV2,13,.,TRBJ1-5,TGTGCCAGCAGTGAATCCGGCAATCAGCCCCAGCATTTT,CASSESGNQPQHF
.,TRBV11-1,17,TRBD2,TRBJ2-1,TGTGCCAGCAGCTTATTTCTTAGCGGGGGTTCCTACAATGAGCAGTTCTTC,CASSLFLSGGSYNEQFF
.,TRBV2,15,.,TRBJ1-2,TGTGCCAGCAGCCCGCCCGGGGGGTTGGACTATGGCTACACCTTC,CASSPPGGLDYGYTF
.,TRBV5-5,15,.,TRBJ1-4,TGTGCCAGCAGCTTGGAAGCGACAGTTAATGAAAAACTGTTTTTT,CASSLEATVNEKLFF
.,TRBV29-1,14,.,TRBJ2-7,TGCAGCGTTGAAGATCCCGGGGTAACCTACGAGCAGTACTTC,CSVEDPGVTYEQYF
.,TRBV6-1,15,.,TRBJ2-3,TGTGCCAGCAGTGAAGGGGTAGGGAGCACAGATACGCAGTATTTT,CASSEGVGSTDTQYF
.,TRBV28,14,TRBD2,TRBJ2-1,TGTGCCAGCACCATGGGTAGCGGGGTACTTGAGCAGTTCTTC,CASTMGSGVLEQFF
.,TRBV9,14,.,TRBJ1-2,TGTGCCAGCAGCGTGCACCGGGACTCAGGAGGCTACACCTTC,CASSVHRDSGGYTF
.,TRBV27,13,.,TRBJ1-2,TGTGCCAGCAGTTTGGGGATCAACTATGGCTACACCTTC,CASSLGINYGYTF
.,TRBV2,14,.,TRBJ2-1,TGTGCCAGCAGTGAGTCAGGGTTCAGGAATGAGCAGTTCTTC,CASSESGFRNEQFF
few,TRBV6-5,11,.,TRBJ1-1,TGTGCCAGCAGTTACCGGGCCGAAGCTTTCTTT,CASSYRAEAFF
.,TRBV11-2,19,TRBD2,TRBJ2-1,TGTGCCAGCAGCTTAGATTTGGGAGCGGGGGGACCTTCGGGTAATGAGCAGTTCTTC,CASSLDLGAGGPSGNEQFF
.,TRBV9,16,TRBD2,TRBJ2-1,TGTGCCAGCAGCGCGGGAGGACTAGCGGGTAACAATGAGCAGTTCTTC,CASSAGGLAGNNEQFF
.,TRBV5-8,16,TRBD1,TRBJ1-6,TGTGCCAGCAGCCCCAGGGGGAGCTCCTATAATTCACCCCTCCACTTT,CASSPRGSSYNSPLHF
.,TRBV29-1,13,.,TRBJ1-2,TGCAGCGTTGCTGGGGGGGTCTTCTATGGCTACACCTTC,CSVAGGVFYGYTF
.,TRBV11-2,17,.,TRBJ1-4,TGTGCCAGCAGCTCCCTACTGGGCGACAGAAATAATGAAAAACTGTTTTTT,CASSSLLGDRNNEKLFF
.,TRBV7-6,17,.,TRBJ2-1,TGTGCCAGCAGCTTAGCTTTTCCGGACAGTTCCTACAATGAGCAGTTCTTC,CASSLAFPDSSYNEQFF
.,TRBV27,16,TRBD2,TRBJ2-2,TGTGCCAGCAGTTTCTTAGCGGGTCTTAACACCGGGGAGCTGTTTTTT,CASSFLAGLNTGELFF
.,TRBV6-1,14,.,TRBJ1-6,TGTGCCAGCAGCATTACAGTCTCTAATTCACCCCTCCACTTT,CASSITVSNSPLHF
.,TRBV4-3,11,.,TRBJ2-7,TGCGCCAGCAGCCAAGGAGACGAGCAGTACTTC,CASSQGDEQYF
.,TRBV19,15,.,TRBJ2-3,TGTGCCAGTAGTCCCCCAGGGCGGTCCACAGATACGCAGTATTTT,CASSPPGRSTDTQYF
.,TRBV13,15,TRBD1,TRBJ2-7,TGTGCCAGCAGCCCAGCAGGACAGGGGCGGTCGGAGCAGTACTTC,CASSPAGQGRSEQYF
.,TRBV2,15,.,TRBJ2-2,TGTGCCAGCAGTGAAGCCCCCGGTAACACCGGGGAGCTGTTTTTT,CASSEAPGNTGELFF
.,TRBV9,15,.,TRBJ1-1,TGTGCCAGCAGCGTAGCGGGGATTTCGAACACTGAAGCTTTCTTT,CASSVAGISNTEAFF
.,TRBV27,16,TRBD2,TRBJ2-7,TGTGCCGTAAGGAAGACTAGCGGGAGGGGGGTCTACGAGCAGTACTTC,CAVRKTSGRGVYEQYF
.,TRBV5-6,15,TRBD1,TRBJ2-1,TGTGCCAGCAGGCAAGCCGGGACAGGTTACAATGAGCAGTTCTTC,CASRQAGTGYNEQFF
.,TRBV5-1,14,.,TRBJ2-2,TGCGCCAGCAGCTTAAGTCTCGGGACCGGGGAGCTGTTTTTT,CASSLSLGTGELFF
.,TRBV5-5,15,TRBD1,TRBJ1-1,TGTGCCAGCAGCACCCAGACAGGGGTCAACACTGAAGCTTTCTTT,CASSTQTGVNTEAFF
.,TRBV27,13,.,TRBJ2-7,TGTGCCAGCAGTTTATCGGGGCCCCCCGAGCAGTACTTC,CASSLSGPPEQYF
.,TRBV6-4,15,TRBD1,TRBJ2-7,TGTGCCAGCAGTGACTCTAGGGGGCGCAACGACGAGCAGTACTTC,CASSDSRGRNDEQYF
.,TRBV29-1,13,.,TRBJ1-2,TGCAGCGTGGAGGGGGAGGGGAAAGGCGGCTACACCTTC,CSVEGEGKGGYTF
once,TRBV6-5,16,.,TRBJ1-6,TGTGCCAGCAGTTATGATCGGCGGGGATATAATTCACCCCTCCACTTT,CASSYDRRGYNSPLHF